Listed below are T cell receptor beta chains from one sample, sequenced in a study of T cells in Graves' hyperthyroidism and ophthalmopathy. MiXCR, run by TCRdb on the multiplex PCR reads, gives a single entry per CDR3 protein. The sample lists 20,000 to 30,000 distinct CDR3 sequences, around 40% occurring once. The sequencing sample was made of blood. Receptors originate from a woman aged 30 to 39 with Graves' hyperthyroidism. Each CDR3 is given with its conserved first and last residue. The D gene is left open where the match is weak. Size tells how often a clone was seen (once, few, many) or the class of an expanded clone, and some rows leave it out.

abundance,d_gene,v_gene,j_gene,CDR3nt,CDR3aa
NA,TRBD1,TRBV20-1,TRBJ2-3,TGCAGTGCTAGAGATCCCGGACAGGGCGGCAGTGGTACGCAGTATTTT,CSARDPGQGGSGTQYF
once,TRBD1,TRBV20-1,TRBJ1-6,TGCAGTGCTAGAGATCCCAGACAGGGGTCACCCCTCCACTTT,CSARDPRQGSPLHF
NA,TRBD1,TRBV19,TRBJ1-6,TGTGCCAGTAGCACGGGACAGGGGAATTCACCCCTCCACTTT,CASSTGQGNSPLHF
medium-sized,NA,TRBV7-8,TRBJ1-6,TGTGCCAGCAGCCTACTACAGTCCGGGGTTAGGTCACCCCTCCACTTT,CASSLLQSGVRSPLHF
NA,NA,TRBV15,TRBJ1-6,TGTGCCACCAGCAGGGACATAAATAATTCACCCCTCCACTTT,CATSRDINNSPLHF
many,NA,TRBV28,TRBJ2-1,TGTGCCAGCAGCCCCCCCAGAGGCTCCTACAATGAGCAGTTCTTC,CASSPPRGSYNEQFF
NA,NA,TRBV7-9,TRBJ1-2,TGTGCCAGCAGCTTACAGGGAACTAACTATGGCTACACCTTC,CASSLQGTNYGYTF
medium-sized,NA,TRBV2,TRBJ1-5,TGTGCCAGCCAACCTGGGAGGGAGAATCAGCCCCAGCATTTT,CASQPGRENQPQHF
NA,NA,TRBV9,TRBJ2-5,TGTGCCAGCAGCGTGGGGCAGGAAGAGACCCAGTACTTC,CASSVGQEETQYF
medium-sized,NA,TRBV7-2,TRBJ2-7,TGTGCCAGCAGCTTACGTCGGGGGTTGTACGAGCAGTACTTC,CASSLRRGLYEQYF
once,TRBD1,TRBV7-9,TRBJ1-1,TGTGCCAGCAGCTTAGAACCCCGACAGGGCTGGACTGAAGCTGCCTTT,CASSLEPRQGWTEAAF
NA,TRBD2,TRBV7-3,TRBJ2-3,TGTGCCGGCAGCTTGTGGCTAGCGGGATATGATACGCAGTATTTT,CAGSLWLAGYDTQYF
few,TRBD1,TRBV10-3,TRBJ2-1,TGTGCCAGCTCACTCCGGGACAGGGAATTAGGGGGCTCCTACAATGAGCAGTTCTTC,CASSLRDRELGGSYNEQFF
medium-sized,TRBD2,TRBV7-9,TRBJ2-7,TGTGCCAGCAGCTCTAGCACTAGCGGGAGTTACGAGCAGTACTTC,CASSSSTSGSYEQYF
NA,NA,TRBV10-1,TRBJ1-4,TGCGCCAGCAGTGATGGGCTAGATGAAAAACTGTTTTTT,CASSDGLDEKLFF
NA,TRBD2,TRBV20-1,TRBJ2-7,TGCAGTGCTAGCACGCGGGGGGCCGTCGGGGAGCAGTACTTC,CSASTRGAVGEQYF
once,NA,TRBV29-1,TRBJ2-3,TGCAGCTTAGACGGAACTAGCACAGATACGCAGTATTTT,CSLDGTSTDTQYF
many,NA,TRBV4-1,TRBJ1-5,TGCGCCAGCAGCCCCTGGCACGATCAGCCCCAGCATTTT,CASSPWHDQPQHF
many,NA,TRBV7-2,TRBJ2-1,TGTGCCAGCAGCTTTAATATAATGTCCAATGAGCAGTTCTTC,CASSFNIMSNEQFF
once,NA,TRBV24-1,TRBJ2-1,TGTGCCACCAGTGATTTATCCGATCATGAGCAGTTCTTC,CATSDLSDHEQFF
many,NA,TRBV11-3,TRBJ2-7,TGTGCCAGCAGCTCCGGCAGGGCAGTTGACGAGCAGTACTTC,CASSSGRAVDEQYF
medium-sized,NA,TRBV7-7,TRBJ2-1,TGTGCTAGCAGCTTAAGTCAGAACAATGAGCAGTTCTTC,CASSLSQNNEQFF
many,TRBD2,TRBV20-1,TRBJ2-3,TGCAGTGCTGATCCGCCGGGACTAGTGGGGGATACGCAGTATTTT,CSADPPGLVGDTQYF
many,NA,TRBV28,TRBJ2-3,TGTGCCAGCAGTTCCCCCGATACGCAGTATTTT,CASSSPDTQYF
many,NA,TRBV5-5,TRBJ2-7,TGTGCCAGCAGCTTAGGGGCCTACGAGCAGTACTTC,CASSLGAYEQYF
NA,NA,TRBV7-9,TRBJ1-1,NA,CASSLASYNEQFFGPGGNTEAFF
NA,NA,TRBV6-4,TRBJ1-6,TGTGCCAGCAGTGAAACGGGGTTTTGGTCACCCCTCCACTTT,CASSETGFWSPLHF
NA,TRBD1,TRBV10-3,TRBJ1-1,TGTGCCATCAGTCAACAGGGGTACGGGACTGAAGCTTTCTTT,CAISQQGYGTEAFF
NA,NA,TRBV7-8,TRBJ2-7,TGTGCCAGCAGCTTAGGAGGCGGCGGGTCCTACGAGCAGTACTTC,CASSLGGGGSYEQYF
many,TRBD1,TRBV2,TRBJ2-1,TGTGCCAGCAGCCGTCCGGGACAGGGGGCGCCCGGGGAGCAGTTCTTC,CASSRPGQGAPGEQFF
NA,NA,TRBV20-1,TRBJ2-7,TGCAGTGCTAGAAGGTCGGGGGCCTCAGACGAGCAGTACTTC,CSARRSGASDEQYF
medium-sized,NA,TRBV7-2,TRBJ1-4,TGTGCCAGCAGCCCAAGGGGGGAAAAACTGTTTTTT,CASSPRGEKLFF
medium-sized,TRBD1,TRBV20-1,TRBJ1-1,TGCAGTGCTCCTTCAGACAGGGGCGTCACTGAAGCTTTCTTT,CSAPSDRGVTEAFF
NA,TRBD1,TRBV5-1,TRBJ1-4,TGCGCCAGCAGCCTCCAGGGGGTAGGGGCAACTAATGAGAAACTGTTTTTT,CASSLQGVGATNEKLFF
NA,TRBD2,TRBV19,TRBJ2-1,TGTGCCAGTAGTATTGAAGCGGGGCCCTACAATGAGCAGTTCTTC,CASSIEAGPYNEQFF
many,NA,TRBV27,TRBJ2-1,TGTGCCAGCAGCATGCGGGTAAGCTCCTACAATGAGCAGTTCTTC,CASSMRVSSYNEQFF
NA,TRBD2,TRBV14,TRBJ2-3,TGTGCCAGCAGCCGCTACCCAGGACTAGCGGACCAGGATACGCAGTGTTTT,CASSRYPGLADQDTQCF
NA,NA,TRBV11-3,TRBJ1-1,TGTGCCAGCAGCTTAGATCAGGTGAACACTGAAGCTTTCTTT,CASSLDQVNTEAFF
NA,NA,TRBV6-4,TRBJ2-7,TGTGCCATCAGTCCCCGGCAGGGGTTCTCCGAGCAGTACTTC,CAISPRQGFSEQYF
few,TRBD1,TRBV18,TRBJ1-2,TGTGCCAGCTCACCACCGGGACAGGGGCAAGATGACTACACCTTC,CASSPPGQGQDDYTF
medium-sized,NA,TRBV29-1,TRBJ2-2,TGCAGCGTTGACAGGAACACCGGGGAGCTGTTTTTT,CSVDRNTGELFF
NA,NA,TRBV10-1,TRBJ1-1,TGCGCCAGCAGCGAATCGTGGAACACTGAAGCTTTCTTT,CASSESWNTEAFF
NA,TRBD1,TRBV15,TRBJ2-3,TGTGCCACCAGCAGAGTGGACAGGGGCACAGATACGCAGTATTTT,CATSRVDRGTDTQYF
many,NA,TRBV7-6,TRBJ2-7,TGTGCCAGCAGCTTAGGGCAGACTGGCTCCTACGAGCAGTACTTC,CASSLGQTGSYEQYF
NA,NA,TRBV20-1,TRBJ2-6,TGCAGTGCCCCTAGCCTCGGGAACTCTGGGGCCAACGTCCTGACTTTC,CSAPSLGNSGANVLTF
NA,NA,TRBV30,TRBJ1-4,TGTGCCTGGAGTGTAGGCAGTCCCAATGAAAAACTGTTTTTT,CAWSVGSPNEKLFF
many,TRBD1,TRBV20-1,TRBJ1-2,TGCAGTGCTAGAGCCGTCGCGGACAGGGGGGACTATGGCTACACCTTC,CSARAVADRGDYGYTF
medium-sized,NA,TRBV19,TRBJ2-7,TGTGCCAGTAGTATTGGGGGACAATCGGGCTACGAGCAGTACTTC,CASSIGGQSGYEQYF
many,NA,TRBV19,TRBJ2-3,TGTGCCAGTAGGAACAGGGGGGGATCAGATACGCAGTATTTT,CASRNRGGSDTQYF
medium-sized,TRBD1,TRBV2,TRBJ1-4,TGTGCCAGCAGCCGATCGGGACAGGGGGAAAAACTGTTTTTT,CASSRSGQGEKLFF
medium-sized,NA,TRBV20-1,TRBJ1-1,TGCAGTGCTATCGACCCACTGGAGACTGAAGCTTTCTTT,CSAIDPLETEAFF
NA,NA,TRBV28,TRBJ1-6,TGTGCCAGCAGTGCAGAGGGATTAAGCTCCTATAATACACCCCTCCACTTT,CASSAEGLSSYNTPLHF
many,NA,TRBV7-9,TRBJ2-1,TGTGCCAGCAGCTCCGGGGGAGCAGGGGAGCAGTTCTTC,CASSSGGAGEQFF
medium-sized,NA,TRBV7-6,TRBJ2-7,TGTGCCAGCAGCTTAATGTTGTTGGTGGGGGAGCAGTACTTC,CASSLMLLVGEQYF
many,NA,TRBV7-9,TRBJ2-5,TGTGCCAGCAGTTCGTTTTGGGCTCGCGGGTCAGAACAAGAGACCCAGTACTTC,CASSSFWARGSEQETQYF